What follows are 25 T cell receptor beta chains derived from one specimen sequenced in a study of monozygotic twins with inflammatory bowel disease. TCRdb reprocessed the 5' RACE reads, keeping one entry per CDR3 protein, no DNA. With about 440,000 distinct CDR3 sequences in the sample, the ten largest clones hold 2.4%. Source material: blood. All receptors come from a human donor with ulcerative colitis or Crohn's disease, or a healthy co-twin of an affected twin (not recorded which).

The chain has TRBV28 and TRBJ2-7. CDR3 length: 14 residues. Germline CDR1 reads MDHEN; CDR2 reads SYDVKM. CDR3 region: CASSIRLSGYEQYF. The variable domain in full, completed from reference TRBV28 and TRBJ2-7, reads DVKVTQSSRYLVKRTGEKVFLECVQDMDHENMFWYRQDPGLGLRLIYFSYDVKMKEKGDIPEGYSVSREKKERFSLILESASTNQTSMYLCASSIRLSGYEQYFGPGTRLTVT.

The chain has TRBV2 and TRBJ2-2; the TCRdb D gene call, TRBD1, has no DNA to confirm it. Germline V gives CDR1 SNHLY, CDR2 FYNNEI. The CDR3 extends over 13 amino acids. The CDR3 sequence is CAIGQGVVGELFF.

The gene calls are TRBV5-1 and TRBJ2-3; the TCRdb D gene call, TRBD2, has no DNA to confirm it. The CDR3 runs 17 residues. Germline CDR1 and CDR2: SGHRS and YFSETQ. CDR3 amino acids: CASSPGTSGGREDTQYF.

The chain couples TRBV2 to TRBJ2-5. Germline CDR1 SNHLY, CDR2 FYNNEI. The CDR3 length is 13 residues. The CDR3 sequence is CASSDGNGETQYF.

V is TRBV7-2 and J is TRBJ1-1; absent DNA, TCRdb's TRBD1 call cannot be checked. CDR3 length: 15 residues. Germline CDR1 SGHTA, CDR2 FQGNSA. The CDR3 sequence is CASSLEEGGGTEAFF.

The V call is TRBV14, the J call TRBJ1-1. Germline-derived CDR1 and CDR2 are SGHDN and FVKESK. The CDR3 runs to 13 residues. This CDR3 reads CASSAQANTEAFF.

This sequence joins TRBV6-6 and TRBJ2-5; TCRdb names TRBD1, which stays unverified in the absence of DNA. The CDR3 totals 13 residues. Germline CDR1 and CDR2: MNHNY and SVGAGI (reference sequence). The chain's CDR3 is CASSPGTVETQYF.

The CDR3 loop is CASSFWGRGVNTEAFF. J is TRBJ1-1 and V is TRBV7-2; TCRdb calls TRBD1, which cannot be checked without DNA. CDR3 size: 16 residues. The germline V gene encodes CDR1 SGHTA and CDR2 FQGNSA.

This rearrangement joins TRBV12-3 or TRBV12-4 to TRBJ2-7. The CDR3 runs 14 residues. The CDR3 is CASTAYPVSYEQYF.

The J gene is TRBJ1-1, the V gene TRBV6-5; TCRdb proposes TRBD1, but this gene call is untestable without DNA. Germline assignment: CDR1 MNHEY and CDR2 SVGAGI. This CDR3 has 16 amino acids. The CDR3 loop reads CASSSYLQGRDTEAFF.

This chain connects TRBV18 to TRBJ1-3. CDR1 is KGHSH and CDR2 is LQKENI in the germline V gene. This CDR3 is 14 amino acids long. The CDR3: CASSRVNSGNTIYF.

The chain employs TRBV3-1 and TRBJ2-2; as DNA is missing, the TRBD1 call by TCRdb cannot be tested. The CDR3 covers 16 residues. The germline gives CDR1 LGHDT, CDR2 YNNKEL (reference sequence). CDR3 sequence reads: CASSQGTGRDTGELFF.

The chain couples TRBV4-3 to TRBJ2-5. This CDR3 comprises 14 residues. The germline V gene encodes CDR1 LGHNA and CDR2 YSLEER. The CDR3: CASSQDLEGETQYF.

The V and J genes are TRBV5-1 and TRBJ1-6; TCRdb selects TRBD1, and the lack of DNA leaves this call unchecked. Germline CDR1 reads SGHRS; CDR2 reads YFSETQ. The CDR3 is made up of 15 amino acids. CDR3 residues: CASSSQTGDNSPLHF.

The chain combines TRBV7-2 with TRBJ2-1; TCRdb calls TRBD2, which cannot be checked without DNA. The CDR3 is 15 amino acids. Germline V gene sequence: CDR1 SGHTA, CDR2 FQGNSA. The CDR3 sequence: CASSRREGRYNEQFF.

The rearrangement links TRBV24-1 to TRBJ2-1. The CDR3 loop spans 12 amino acids. Germline assignment: CDR1 KGHDR and CDR2 SFDVKD. CDR3 region: CATSDLGNEQLF.

The J gene is TRBJ2-5, the V gene TRBV27; the D call of TRBD1 rests on TCRdb alone, since no DNA is present to check it. From germline, CDR1 is MNHEY and CDR2 SMNVEV (reference sequence). The CDR3 length is 15 residues. The CDR3 loop is CASSLQQGVGKTQYF.

The chain uses TRBV14 and TRBJ1-1. CDR1 and CDR2 from the germline V gene are SGHDN and FVKESK. CDR3 length equals 14 residues. CDR3 in amino acids: CASSQGNQDGRAFF.

V and J are TRBV7-2 and TRBJ2-2; the D gene TCRdb calls, TRBD1, cannot be checked with no DNA. This CDR3 is built from 14 residues. Germline loops: CDR1 SGHTA, CDR2 FQGNSA. CDR3 amino acids: CASSFHRGPGELFF.

The CDR3 region is CASSLFTPGGYEQFF. The chain has TRBV7-6 and TRBJ2-1; with no DNA, the TCRdb D assignment of TRBD2 cannot be verified. This CDR3 has 15 amino acids. Germline V gene sequence: CDR1 SGHVS, CDR2 FNYEAQ.

The genes are TRBV13 and TRBJ2-3; checking the TCRdb D call of TRBD1 is not possible without DNA. CDR1 is PRHDT and CDR2 is FYEKMQ in the germline V gene (reference sequence). CDR3 length: 16 amino acids. CDR3 protein: CASSYQGTGGTDTQYF. The full variable domain, rest sourced from reference TRBV13 and TRBJ2-3, is AAGVIQSPRHLIKEKRETATLKCYPIPRHDTVYWYQQGPGQDPQFLISFYEKMQSDKGSIPDRFSAQQFSDYHSELNMSSLELGDSALYFCASSYQGTGGTDTQYFGPGTRLTVL.

This chain connects TRBV5-1 to TRBJ1-1; TCRdb's D call, TRBD1, is unchecked because there is no DNA. This CDR3 has 15 amino acids. Germline V gives CDR1 SGHRS, CDR2 YFSETQ. The CDR3 protein is CASSLARGRITEAFF.

This rearrangement joins TRBV5-1 to TRBJ1-2; as DNA is missing, the TRBD1 call by TCRdb cannot be tested. The CDR3 extends over 13 amino acids. Per the germline V gene, CDR1 is SGHRS and CDR2 is YFSETQ. The CDR3 loop reads CASSPGQVFGYTF.

The V and J genes are TRBV18 and TRBJ2-1; TCRdb proposes TRBD2, but this gene call is untestable without DNA. There are 14 residues in the CDR3. Germline-derived CDR1 and CDR2 are KGHSH and LQKENI. CDR3 loop: CASSLFSGNDEQFF.

The chain is built from TRBV28 and TRBJ1-2; TCRdb's assignment of TRBD1 cannot be checked, as there is no DNA. This CDR3 is 15 amino acids long. Germline V gene lookup returns CDR1 MDHEN and CDR2 SYDVKM. CDR3 sequence reads: CASSRNLGGDYGYTF.